These 28 T cell receptor beta chains originate from one sample sequenced in a study of Ad26.COV2.S vaccination and SARS-CoV-2 variants. The protocol was immunoSEQ multiplex PCR, while the TCRdb copy is restricted to in-frame clones and leaves out a portion. Of some 390,000 clones in the sample, roughly nine tenths were seen once. This sample's treatment: over 15 received Ad26.COV2.S at low or high dose, single or two shots; roughly five received placebo; per-sample allocation not given. The investigators took samples on day 63 after the first vaccine or placebo injection. This sample comprised peripheral blood, obtained in a trial of Ad26.COV2.S vaccine versus placebo. The origin of the receptors is a person aged 18-65 years who received the Ad26.COV2.S COVID-19 vaccine or a placebo.

This chain connects TRBV30 to TRBJ2-2, with TRBD2 as a possible D gene (6 bases). V lost 3 bases and J 10 bases, leaving 21 bases between the germline ends. CDR1 is GTSNPN, CDR2 SVGIG, per germline (reference sequence). CDR3 length: 15 residues. CDR3 in amino acids: CAWRGGSTLVSELFF. The DNA for the CDR3 is TGTGCCTGGAGGGGGGGATCCACCCTAGTTTCGGAGCTGTTTTTT.

The chain recombines TRBV5-1 with TRBJ2-5; 10 positions agree with TRBD2. Germline V lookup: CDR1 SGHRS, CDR2 YFSETQ. The CDR3 runs 14 residues. V trimming: 4 bases; J trimming: 4 bases; junction bases outside the gene matches: 4. DNA of the CDR3: TGCGCCAGCAGCCTAGCGGGGGTAATAGAGACCCAGTACTTC. Translated, it gives CASSLAGVIETQYF. Full variable domain (missing parts from reference TRBV5-1 and TRBJ2-5): KAGVTQTPRYLIKTRGQQVTLSCSPISGHRSVSWYQQTPGQGLQFLFEYFSETQRNKGNFPGRFSGRQFSNSRSEMNVSTLELGDSALYLCASSLAGVIETQYFGPGTRLLVL.

This chain links TRBV25-1 with TRBJ2-1; 16 positions agree with TRBD2. Germline V gives CDR1 MGHDK, CDR2 SYGVNS. This CDR3 has 18 amino acids. The ends lost 4 bases at V and 9 bases at J; junction bases unmatched: 12. The CDR3 sequence is CASSGPPGLAGGFPEQFF. Here the CDR3 DNA reads TGTGCCAGCAGTGGCCCTCCGGGACTAGCGGGGGGGTTTCCTGAGCAGTTCTTC. The whole variable domain, remainder taken from reference TRBV25-1 and TRBJ2-1, is EADIYQTPRYLVIGTGKKITLECSQTMGHDKMYWYQQDPGMELHLIHYSYGVNSTEKGDLSSESTVSRIRTEHFPLTLESARPSHTSQYLCASSGPPGLAGGFPEQFFGPGTRLTVL.

The chain has TRBV10-3 and TRBJ1-2; no reliable D call. Germline V gene lookup returns CDR1 ENHRY and CDR2 SYGVKD. Between the trimmed V and J ends, which lost 2 bases and 7 bases, there was a span of 8 bases. The CDR3 length is 12 residues. The CDR3 bases are TGTGCCATCAGTGAGGCGGGTAGTGGCTACACCTTC. This gives the protein CAISEAGSGYTF.

This chain joins TRBV4-2 and TRBJ1-2; weak D call: TRBD1 (5 bases). The V and J ends lost 1 base and 8 bases respectively, with 11 bases between them. Germline CDR1 is LGHNA and CDR2 is YNFKEQ. This CDR3 has 13 amino acids. CDR3 nucleotide sequence: TGTGCCAGCAGCCAAGGGGGGTACGAGGGCTACACCTTC. Protein: CASSQGGYEGYTF.

This rearrangement joins TRBV14 to TRBJ2-7, with TRBD2 matching 9 bases. Trimming took 4 bases from V and 4 from J; bases not matched to a gene: 8. The CDR3 totals 15 residues. Germline V lookup: CDR1 SGHDN, CDR2 FVKESK. CDR3: CASSPQAGGKYEQYF. The CDR3 DNA reads TGTGCCAGCAGCCCACAGGCGGGGGGGAAGTACGAGCAGTACTTC.

The rearrangement uses TRBV20-1 and TRBJ1-2, with a tentative D call TRBD1 (6 bases). The CDR3 is 14 residues long. V was cut by 3 bases and J by 1 base, with 12 bases left in between. Germline V lookup: CDR1 DFQATT, CDR2 SNEGSKA (reference sequence). Here the CDR3 reads CSASNRVFNYGYTF. CDR3 nucleotides: TGCAGTGCTAGTAACAGGGTATTTAACTATGGCTACACCTTC.

CDR3 sequence: CASSLVGGGLYNEQFF. CDR3 nucleotides: TGTGCCAGCAGCTTAGTCGGCGGGGGTCTCTACAATGAGCAGTTCTTC. V gene TRBV7-9 combines with J gene TRBJ2-1, with 7 positions matching TRBD2. The length of the CDR3 is 16 residues. The germline CDR1 and CDR2 sequences are SEHNR and FQNEAQ (reference sequence). The junction had 6 bases not matched to a gene; V was cut back by 1 base and J by 3 bases.

The rearrangement links TRBV15 to TRBJ2-7, with D uncertain. V dropped 1 base and J dropped 3 bases, with 4 bases sitting between them. The CDR3 sequence is 12 residues long. The germline CDR1 and CDR2 sequences are LNHNV and YYDKDF (reference sequence). CDR3 DNA sequence: TGTGCCACCAGCAGAGTAGGCTACGAGCAGTACTTC. Encoded protein: CATSRVGYEQYF.

This clone was counted only a few times. The V and J genes are TRBV4-1 and TRBJ1-5; D is possibly TRBD1 (5 bases). The CDR3 runs to 13 residues. The V gene lost 3 bases and the J gene lost 4 bases, with 7 bases spanning the gap. Germline V CDR1 and CDR2: MGHRA, YSYEKL. This CDR3 is CASSHQGNQPQHF. Written as DNA, the CDR3 is TGCGCCAGCAGCCACCAGGGAAATCAGCCCCAGCATTTT.

The chain joins TRBV18 to TRBJ1-2, with TRBD1 matching over 7 bases. Germline V CDR1 and CDR2: KGHSH, LQKENI. V lost 6 bases to trimming and J lost 4 bases; unmatched junction nucleotides: 8. The CDR3 has 14 residues. The CDR3, as DNA: TGTGCCAGCTCGTCCACAGGGGAGGCCTATGGCTACACCTTC. It is translated as CASSSTGEAYGYTF.

V usage is TRBV27 and J usage is TRBJ1-3; 9 bases align to TRBD1. The CDR3 has 15 residues. V shed 6 bases, J shed 4 bases, and the junction held 7 bases outside the gene matches. Germline values: CDR1 MNHEY, CDR2 SMNVEV (reference sequence). The CDR3 region is CASRGTGRRGNTIYF. DNA for the CDR3: TGTGCCAGCAGGGGGACAGGGAGAAGAGGAAACACCATATATTTT.

The V gene is TRBV3-1 (or the pseudogene TRBV3-2), the J gene TRBJ2-7, with 12 positions matching TRBD2. The germline CDR1 and CDR2 sequences are LGHDT and YNNKEL (reference sequence). V trimming: 4 bases; J trimming: 5 bases; junction bases outside the gene matches: 6. CDR3 length equals 15 residues. The DNA for the CDR3 is TGTGCCAGCAGCCCCGCTAGCGGGGGGGCCAACGAGCAGTACTTC. This translates into CASSPASGGANEQYF.

This sequence joins TRBV6-6 and TRBJ1-5; TRBD1 matches 7 bases. From germline, CDR1 is MNHNY and CDR2 SVGAGI (reference sequence). This CDR3 comprises 13 residues. V gave up 6 bases and J gave up 6 bases; unmatched junction bases: 5. This chain's CDR3 is CASSRDSGQPQHF. The DNA of the CDR3 is TGTGCCAGCAGCCGGGACAGCGGTCAGCCCCAGCATTTT.

The V call is TRBV7-2, the J call TRBJ1-1; no definite D call. The germline V and J ends were trimmed by 3 bases and 3 bases, with 2 bases remaining between them. Germline V gene lookup returns CDR1 SGHTA and CDR2 FQGNSA. The CDR3 consists of 11 residues. The chain's CDR3 is CASSFDTEAFF. Here the CDR3 DNA reads TGTGCCAGCAGCTTCGACACTGAAGCTTTCTTT.

CDR3 DNA: TGTGCCAGCTCACCCCGGGGGACAGGGGGTTCCGCTAATGAAAAACTGTTTTTT. The encoded protein is CASSPRGTGGSANEKLFF. The chain combines TRBV18 with TRBJ1-4, with 11 bases lining up with TRBD1. Germline loops: CDR1 KGHSH, CDR2 LQKENI. Trimming removed 3 bases from V and 3 bases from J; junction bases left unmatched: 9. This CDR3 is 18 amino acids long.

This clone has only one observation. The CDR3 here is CASSFWGASNQPQHF. The CDR3 coding sequence is TGTGCCAGCAGCTTTTGGGGGGCTAGCAATCAGCCCCAGCATTTT. V gene TRBV5-6 combines with J gene TRBJ1-5, with D maybe TRBD1 (6 bases). The V end lost 2 bases, the J end lost 0 bases, and 9 bases lay between the germline ends. The CDR3 consists of 15 residues. Germline CDR1 and CDR2: SGHDT and YYEEEE.

The chain is built from TRBV6-5 and TRBJ1-1, with a possible D match to TRBD1 (6 bases). This CDR3 has 15 amino acids. Germline V gives CDR1 MNHEY, CDR2 SVGAGI. V lost 5 bases and J lost 5, with 18 bases in between. The CDR3 here is CASSPTGGVGTEAFF. Here the CDR3 DNA reads TGTGCCAGCAGTCCGACAGGAGGGGTGGGGACTGAAGCTTTCTTT.

This clone was seen just once. The rearrangement links TRBV6-5 to TRBJ2-7; no clear D gene. V lost 7 bases and J 3 bases, leaving 7 bases between the germline ends. Per germline, CDR1 MNHEY and CDR2 SVGAGI. This CDR3 has 11 residues. For the CDR3, the DNA is TGTGCCAGCACCGACGGCTACGAGCAGTACTTC. Translation gives CASTDGYEQYF.

The sample holds a few counts of this clone. This chain connects TRBV2 to TRBJ2-1; 10 nucleotides agree with TRBD2. The CDR3 is 14 amino acids. The J segment lost 8 bases and the V segment lost 6 bases, leaving 7 bases of the junction unmatched. From germline, CDR1 is SNHLY and CDR2 FYNNEI. The CDR3, as DNA: TGTGCCAGCAGGGAGCGGGGGGGCATCTATGAGCAGTTCTTC. It encodes CASRERGGIYEQFF. Full variable domain (missing parts from reference TRBV2 and TRBJ2-1): EPEVTQTPSHQVTQMGQEVILRCVPISNHLYFYWYRQILGQKVEFLVSFYNNEISEKSEIFDDQFSVERPDGSNFTLKIRSTKLEDSAMYFCASRERGGIYEQFFGPGTRLTVL.

This clone came up many times. The V and J genes are TRBV5-5 and TRBJ2-5, with D possibly matching TRBD2 (6 bases). Germline V lookup: CDR1 SGHKS, CDR2 YYEKEE (reference sequence). The CDR3 sequence is 15 residues long. V lost 4 bases, J lost 0 bases, and 13 bases lay in between. CDR3 DNA: TGTGCCAGCAGCGCCCCGGCGGGGTACCAAGAGACCCAGTACTTC. It translates to CASSAPAGYQETQYF. Full variable domain (outside the CDR3, taken from reference TRBV5-5 and TRBJ2-5): DAGVTQSPTHLIKTRGQQVTLRCSPISGHKSVSWYQQVLGQGPQFIFQYYEKEERGRGNFPDRFSARQFPNYSSELNVNALLLGDSALYLCASSAPAGYQETQYFGPGTRLLVL.

In DNA, the CDR3 is TGTGCCAGTAGTATAGATATTCTCCCCCTTAGGAATCAGCCCCAGCATTTT. Translated: CASSIDILPLRNQPQHF. The rearrangement joins TRBV19 to TRBJ1-5; no clear D. Germline V gene sequence: CDR1 LNHDA, CDR2 SQIVND (reference sequence). Trimming left V 0 bases short and J 4 bases short, with 16 bases between. CDR3 size: 17 residues.

The chain is built from TRBV9 and TRBJ2-7; D is possibly TRBD2 (5 bases). Germline CDR1 and CDR2: SGDLS and YYNGEE. The CDR3 totals 13 residues. V shed 4 bases and J shed 7 bases, with 15 bases lying between them. The CDR3 region is CASSSMITGEQYF. CDR3 nucleotide sequence: TGTGCCAGCAGCTCCATGATAACGGGGGAGCAGTACTTC. Complete variable domain (other parts from reference TRBV9 and TRBJ2-7): DSGVTQTPKHLITATGQRVTLRCSPRSGDLSVYWYQQSLDQGLQFLIQYYNGEERAKGNILERFSAQQFPDLHSELNLSSLELGDSALYFCASSSMITGEQYFGPGTRLTVT.

This chain joins TRBV19 and TRBJ2-1; no clear D. V lost 10 bases and J lost 3, with 10 bases in between. This CDR3 has 12 residues. Germline V gene data show CDR1 as LNHDA and CDR2 as SQIVND (reference sequence). CDR3 DNA: TGTGCCACCCAGGAAAACTACAATGAGCAGTTCTTC. Its translation: CATQENYNEQFF.

The chain couples TRBV5-1 to TRBJ1-4; D is undetermined. From germline, CDR1 is SGHRS and CDR2 YFSETQ. The CDR3 is 14 amino acids. V shed 4 bases and J shed 0 bases, with 7 bases lying between them. CDR3: CASSQQPTNEKLFF. CDR3 sequence (DNA): TGCGCCAGCAGCCAACAGCCAACTAATGAAAAACTGTTTTTT. The full variable domain, rest sourced from reference TRBV5-1 and TRBJ1-4, is KAGVTQTPRYLIKTRGQQVTLSCSPISGHRSVSWYQQTPGQGLQFLFEYFSETQRNKGNFPGRFSGRQFSNSRSEMNVSTLELGDSALYLCASSQQPTNEKLFFGSGTQLSVL.

The chain links TRBV12-3 or TRBV12-4 to TRBJ2-5; TRBD2 might be the D (6 bases). The CDR3 is 12 residues long. Trimming removed 6 bases at V and 3 bases at J, with 8 bases between. This chain's CDR3 is CASSRGKETQYF. As DNA, the CDR3 is TGTGCCAGCAGCCGGGGGAAAGAGACCCAGTACTTC.

The chain combines TRBV4-2 with TRBJ1-4, with D unclear. The V and J ends lost 5 bases and 12 bases respectively, with 16 bases between them. CDR1 is LGHNA and CDR2 is YNFKEQ in the germline V gene. This CDR3 is 13 amino acids long. CDR3 residues: CASSLVAPPELFF. CDR3 in DNA: TGTGCCAGCAGCTTGGTAGCCCCCCCGGAACTGTTTTTT.

V is TRBV9 and J is TRBJ1-2; no clear D. With 3 bases removed from V and 7 bases from J, the gap between germline ends came to 22 bases. The CDR3 totals 16 residues. Germline V gives CDR1 SGDLS, CDR2 YYNGEE. This CDR3 is CASSEGPYTSSGGYTF. The CDR3 nucleotides read TGTGCCAGCAGCGAGGGCCCCTACACGTCCTCGGGTGGCTACACCTTC.